The present TCR beta chain was sequenced within a study of shared clonotypes between healthy human individuals. The wider study: The donor pool was made up of a couple of women and three men aged 18 to 49. Per donor, three plates held CD4 naive cells, three held CD4 memory, two held CD8 naive and one held CD8 memory.

CD45RO-negative, CCR7-selected cells formed the naive CD8 fraction, which excluded terminally differentiated effector memory CD45RA+ cells. Method: immunoSEQ multiplex PCR; TCRdb's copy keeps in-frame clones and lacks some. The sample holds 1.5 million to 2.5 million clones, approximately 94% seen once. This clone showed up just once. The CDR3 has 15 amino acids. Trimming removed 1 base at V and 9 bases at J, with 13 bases between. Germline CDR1 and CDR2: MGHRA and YSYEKL. The chain links TRBV4-1 to TRBJ1-6, with TRBD1 as a possible D gene (5 bases). Sequencing was done on a sample of naive CD8+ T cells sorted from blood. The receptor was isolated from a man aged 18 to 29 in good health. CDR3 DNA: TGCGCCAGCAGCCAAGCCCCCTCAGGGACTTCACCCCTCCACTTT. It yields the protein CASSQAPSGTSPLHF.